The 17 T cell receptor beta chains listed next were all sequenced from one sample in a study of beta chain features in type 1 diabetes (dated by TCRdb to the late 2010s). Libraries were made using the immunoSEQ multiplex PCR assay. All of the isolated RNA was reverse transcribed with the High Capacity cDNA Reverse Transcription Kit, so expressed TCRB transcripts were sequenced. TCRdb's version of the immuneACCESS table is confined to in-frame rearrangements and falls short of the full clone set. An unresolved V gene accounts for under half of the shortfall where checked; the remainder is of unknown origin. The sample records around 500,000 clones, approximately 10% of which are singletons. The ten largest clones add up to approximately 0.05% of the sample. Source material: naive CD4+ T cells from blood. The intended sense of this specimen's cell subset or site label: true naive CD4+ T cells. These receptors were taken from a woman under 30 in good health.

This chain joins TRBV14 and TRBJ1-6; D is perhaps TRBD1 (6 bases). Per the germline V gene, CDR1 is SGHDN and CDR2 is FVKESK. The CDR3 runs 14 residues. V gave up 4 bases and J gave up 10 bases, with 14 bases separating them. The CDR3 is CASSLRQDRSPLHF. The CDR3, as DNA: TGTGCCAGCAGCCTCCGACAGGATCGATCACCCCTCCACTTT.

The chain uses TRBV9 and TRBJ2-5; 8 nucleotides line up with TRBD1. The germline CDR1 and CDR2 sequences are SGDLS and YYNGEE. With 3 bases clipped from V and 2 bases from J, the junction kept 12 bases outside the gene matches. This CDR3 has 17 residues. CDR3 residues: CASSEVQGGTVQETQYF. The CDR3 nucleotides are TGTGCCAGCAGCGAGGTACAGGGGGGTACCGTACAAGAGACCCAGTACTTC.

The genes are TRBV4-1 and TRBJ2-1; possible D gene TRBD1, 7 bases. CDR1 is MGHRA, CDR2 YSYEKL, per germline. Deletions cut 4 bases from V and 1 base from J, with 14 bases between. CDR3 length: 16 residues. Here the CDR3 reads CASSRGVTGSYNEQFF. CDR3 coding DNA: TGCGCCAGCAGCCGCGGGGTGACAGGGTCCTACAATGAGCAGTTCTTC.

This clone was detected a few times. This chain uses TRBV11-2 with TRBJ2-3, with unresolved D. This CDR3 contains 13 residues. Germline V gene sequence: CDR1 SGHAT, CDR2 FQNNGV. V was shortened by 1 base and J by 8 bases, with 10 bases between the two germline ends. In nucleotides, the CDR3 is TGTGCCAGCAGCTTAGGAGGCAGGTCTACGCAGTATTTT. It specifies CASSLGGRSTQYF.

This clone was found a few times. This chain uses TRBV9 with TRBJ2-7; 7 nucleotides align to TRBD1. Germline V gene sequence: CDR1 SGDLS, CDR2 YYNGEE. CDR3 length equals 16 residues. Unmatched junction bases numbered 11, after V lost 5 bases and J lost 0 bases. CDR3 amino acids: CASRNPGQRISYEQYV. The DNA for the CDR3 is TGTGCCAGCAGGAACCCGGGACAGAGAATCTCCTACGAGCAGTACGTC.

The V call is TRBV18, the J call TRBJ1-4; possibly TRBD1 for D (5 bases). From germline, CDR1 is KGHSH and CDR2 LQKENI. The CDR3 sequence is 14 residues long. The ends were cut back, 3 bases at V and 8 bases at J, with 13 bases in the middle. CDR3 coding DNA: TGTGCCAGCTCACCTCTTTTCAGGGAAGAAAAACTGTTTTTT. Protein product: CASSPLFREEKLFF.

This clone has just a few counts. This chain joins TRBV7-2 and TRBJ2-7; weak D call: TRBD1 (5 bases). Germline V lookup: CDR1 SGHTA, CDR2 FQGNSA. Trimming left V 5 bases short and J 2 bases short, with 10 bases between. The CDR3 has 13 residues. In DNA form, the CDR3 reads TGTGCCAGCAGCGGCCAACAGGCCTACGAGCAGTACGTC. This sequence encodes CASSGQQAYEQYV.

This clone was found a few times. The rearrangement joins TRBV15 to TRBJ2-7, with 12 bases that match TRBD2. CDR3 length: 16 amino acids. V gave up 3 bases and J gave up 2 bases; unmatched junction bases: 5. The germline gives CDR1 LNHNV, CDR2 YYDKDF (reference sequence). Here the CDR3 DNA reads TGTGCCACCAGCAGGAAGAGACTAGCGGGAGCCTACGAGCAGTACTTC. Translated, it gives CATSRKRLAGAYEQYF.

This clone was picked up a small number of times. This rearrangement joins TRBV9 to TRBJ2-7; TRBD2 matches at 9 bases. The CDR3 extends over 14 amino acids. CDR1 SGDLS and CDR2 YYNGEE come from the germline V gene. Trimming removed 4 bases from V and 4 bases from J; junction bases left unmatched: 6. CDR3 in amino acids: CASSPLSGSYEQYF. DNA for the CDR3: TGTGCCAGCAGCCCGCTTAGCGGGAGTTACGAGCAGTACTTC.

CDR3 region: CASSPSGQAKNIQYF. The CDR3 nucleotides read TGTGCCAGCAGTCCCTCAGGGCAAGCCAAAAACATTCAGTACTTC. This chain connects TRBV6-6 to TRBJ2-4; possibly TRBD1 for D (5 bases). The CDR3 has 15 amino acids. CDR1 and CDR2 from the germline V gene are MNHNY and SVGAGI (reference sequence). Trimming removed 5 bases from V and 0 bases from J, with 11 bases in between.

This clone was recorded a few times. The chain links TRBV5-4 to TRBJ1-3; no reliable D call. V shed 4 bases and J shed 4 bases, with 12 bases lying between them. In germline, CDR1 is SGHNT, CDR2 YYREEE (reference sequence). The CDR3 covers 14 residues. The CDR3, as DNA: TGTGCCAGCAGCACCCCGGAATCAGGAAACACCATATATTTT. Amino acid sequence: CASSTPESGNTIYF.

The J gene is TRBJ2-2, the V gene TRBV5-4; D gene ambiguous. V lost 1 base and J 4 bases, leaving 8 bases between the germline ends. The CDR3 covers 14 residues. From germline, CDR1 is SGHNT and CDR2 YYREEE (reference sequence). The CDR3 is CASSLQTRTGELFF. The CDR3 DNA reads TGTGCCAGCAGCTTGCAGACACGCACCGGGGAGCTGTTTTTT. Based on the CDR3 plus reference TRBV5-4 and TRBJ2-2, the full variable domain is ETGVTQSPTHLIKTRGQQVTLRCSSQSGHNTVSWYQQALGQGPQFIFQYYREEENGRGNFPPRFSGLQFPNYSSELNVNALELDDSALYLCASSLQTRTGELFFGEGSRLTVL.

Only a few counts were recorded for this clone. The V and J genes are TRBV28 and TRBJ2-7, with D perhaps matching TRBD2 (6 bases). The CDR3 runs 15 residues. V shed 5 bases and J shed 0 bases, with 14 bases lying between them. Germline loops: CDR1 MDHEN, CDR2 SYDVKM. CDR3 sequence reads: CASSKPGLNSYEQYV. The DNA of the CDR3 is TGTGCCAGCAGTAAACCGGGACTGAACTCCTACGAGCAGTACGTC.

There are a few counts of this clone. Here the CDR3 reads CASSPRPSMNTEAFF. CDR3 nucleotide sequence: TGTGCCAGCAGCCCTCGCCCCAGCATGAACACTGAAGCTTTCTTT. The chain recombines TRBV7-3 with TRBJ1-1; no reliable D call. V lost 5 bases to trimming and J lost 0 bases, with 13 bases between them. Germline V lookup: CDR1 SGHTA, CDR2 FQGTGA. The length of the CDR3 is 15 residues.

This clone was recorded a few times. The chain is built from TRBV9 and TRBJ2-5; D gene ambiguous. V lost 3 bases to trimming and J lost 5 bases, with 11 bases between them. The CDR3 length is 13 residues. CDR1 and CDR2 (germline): SGDLS, YYNGEE. CDR3 amino acids: CASSGGMGETQYF. The CDR3 bases are TGTGCCAGCAGCGGGGGAATGGGGGAGACCCAGTACTTC.

The chain uses TRBV7-2 and TRBJ2-5; D is possibly TRBD1 or TRBD2 (5 bases each). Per the germline V gene, CDR1 is SGHTA and CDR2 is FQGNSA. CDR3 length equals 14 residues. V was trimmed by 5 bases and J by 5 bases, leaving 15 bases between them. The DNA of the CDR3 is TGTGCCAGCAGCCCCGGGGACCGCCGCGAGACCCAGTACTTC. Protein: CASSPGDRRETQYF.

In this sample, this clone turned up a few times. The chain combines TRBV19 with TRBJ2-7; TRBD2 aligns across 9 bases. CDR3 length equals 15 residues. Losses at the gene ends were 5 bases for V and 3 bases for J; bases not matched to a gene: 8. The germline V gene encodes CDR1 LNHDA and CDR2 SQIVND (reference sequence). The CDR3 reads CASSDRSGRDYEQYF. DNA for the CDR3: TGTGCCAGTAGTGACCGTAGCGGGAGAGACTACGAGCAGTACTTC.